This passage covers 18 T cell receptor beta chains from one sample sequenced in a study of blood T cell repertoires in COVID-19. The table came from immunoSEQ multiplex PCR; TCRdb's copy has only in-frame clones and leaves some out. The sample shows a few hundred thousand clones, 85% of them seen only once. The specimen was peripheral blood. These receptors were taken from a woman in her late teens or twenties with acute or convalescent COVID-19.

In this sample, this clone turned up a few times. The chain carries TRBV7-9 and TRBJ2-3; 10 bases are shared with TRBD1. CDR3 length equals 15 residues. The germline V gene has CDR1 SEHNR and CDR2 FQNEAQ (reference sequence). V was clipped by 5 bases and J by 2 bases; unmatched bases: 4. As DNA, the CDR3 is TGTGCCAGCAGCAGACAGGGGGCGAACACAGATACGCAGTATTTT. Translated: CASSRQGANTDTQYF.

This clone was counted only a few times. This chain uses TRBV9 with TRBJ1-1, with D possibly being TRBD1 (5 bases). The germline gives CDR1 SGDLS, CDR2 YYNGEE. Trimming removed 0 bases at V and 5 bases at J, with 14 bases between. The CDR3 sequence is 15 residues long. The CDR3 DNA reads TGTGCCAGCAGCGTAGAAGGCGGGGGTAATACTGAAGCTTTCTTT. This sequence encodes CASSVEGGGNTEAFF.

This chain connects TRBV4-1 to TRBJ1-1; 9 positions agree with TRBD1. Germline V gene data show CDR1 as MGHRA and CDR2 as YSYEKL. The CDR3 extends over 16 amino acids. Trimming took 5 bases from V and 1 from J; bases not matched to a gene: 8. The CDR3 nucleotides are TGCGCCAGCAGCGATCCGGACAGGGGCGAGAACACTGAAGCTTTCTTT. It encodes CASSDPDRGENTEAFF.

This sequence joins TRBV7-2 and TRBJ1-5, with D unresolved. The CDR3 is made up of 15 amino acids. Germline values: CDR1 SGHTA, CDR2 FQGNSA. Trimming removed 6 bases at V and 0 bases at J, with 12 bases between. This CDR3 is CASRMGAYSNQPQHF. Written as DNA, the CDR3 is TGTGCCAGCAGAATGGGAGCATATAGCAATCAGCCCCAGCATTTT.

This clone was detected once. The genes are TRBV7-2 and TRBJ2-5, with 9 bases aligning to TRBD2. Germline CDR1 SGHTA, CDR2 FQGNSA. The CDR3 covers 16 residues. V was clipped by 4 bases and J by 5 bases; unmatched bases: 11. The CDR3 sequence: CASSSGLAHTRETQYF. CDR3 nucleotide sequence: TGTGCCAGCAGCTCGGGACTAGCCCATACTCGGGAGACCCAGTACTTC.

As for this clone: Different DNA sequences within this sample yield the same CDR3. J is TRBJ2-5 and V is TRBV9; 11 nucleotides align to TRBD2. J gave up 4 bases and V 0 bases, and 2 bases lay outside the gene matches. Germline V gives CDR1 SGDLS, CDR2 YYNGEE. The CDR3 has 15 residues. The CDR3 spells CASSVGLAGGETQYF. CDR3 bases: TGTGCCAGCAGCGTAGGCCTAGCGGGAGGAGAGACCCAGTACTTC.

The CDR3 DNA reads as TGTGCCAGCACCCGGGTATCGGATACGCAGTATTTT. Encoded protein: CASTRVSDTQYF. The gene calls are TRBV9 and TRBJ2-3; D gene unclear. V dropped 6 bases and J dropped 6 bases, with 11 bases sitting between them. Germline V gives CDR1 SGDLS, CDR2 YYNGEE. This CDR3 contains 12 residues.

This chain connects TRBV6-5 to TRBJ1-5; 7 nucleotides match TRBD1. Losses at the gene ends were 4 bases for V and 4 bases for J; bases not matched to a gene: 10. The CDR3 sequence is 16 residues long. Germline assignment: CDR1 MNHEY and CDR2 SVGAGI. The CDR3 DNA reads as TGTGCCAGCAGTTTATTAACAGGGGCGGGTAATCAGCCCCAGCATTTT. This encodes CASSLLTGAGNQPQHF.

The rearrangement links TRBV20-1 to TRBJ2-3; D ambiguous. Trimming took 3 bases from V and 0 from J, leaving 10 bases between them. The CDR3 consists of 14 residues. Germline V gene lookup returns CDR1 DFQATT and CDR2 SNEGSKA (reference sequence). The CDR3 DNA reads as TGCAGTGCTAGTTTTCCAGATAGCACAGATACGCAGTATTTT. Its translation: CSASFPDSTDTQYF.

J is TRBJ1-6 and V is TRBV27; D gene uncertain. V was cut by 5 bases and J by 10 bases, with 21 bases left in between. The CDR3 totals 16 residues. Germline V gives CDR1 MNHEY, CDR2 SMNVEV (reference sequence). CDR3: CASSPRRTLHGSPLHF. In DNA, the CDR3 is TGTGCCAGCAGTCCACGGCGAACACTTCACGGGTCACCCCTCCACTTT.

This clone was observed a handful of times. The rearrangement joins TRBV25-1 to TRBJ1-6; D is possibly TRBD1 (6 bases). Looked up from germline, CDR1 is MGHDK and CDR2 is SYGVNS. The CDR3 is 13 residues long. Trimming took off 4 bases at V and 7 bases at J, with 8 bases between the two ends. The CDR3 DNA reads as TGTGCCAGCAGTGTAGGGGGAAATTCACCCCTCCACTTT. Protein sequence: CASSVGGNSPLHF. The whole variable domain, remainder taken from reference TRBV25-1 and TRBJ1-6, is EADIYQTPRYLVIGTGKKITLECSQTMGHDKMYWYQQDPGMELHLIHYSYGVNSTEKGDLSSESTVSRIRTEHFPLTLESARPSHTSQYLCASSVGGNSPLHFGNGTRLTVT.

The count of this clone is one. The V and J genes are TRBV7-9 and TRBJ2-5, with unresolved D. CDR3 length: 16 amino acids. Germline values: CDR1 SEHNR, CDR2 FQNEAQ (reference sequence). Trimming shortened V by 2 bases and J by 4 bases, and 17 bases separated the two germline ends. CDR3 sequence (DNA): TGTGCCAGCAGCTTACGATTGCCTAACTCCGCAGAGACCCAGTACTTC. Its protein is CASSLRLPNSAETQYF.

J is TRBJ1-4 and V is TRBV15; D may be TRBD1 (6 bases). The ends were cut back, 5 bases at V and 0 bases at J, with 13 bases in the middle. Germline assignment: CDR1 LNHNV and CDR2 YYDKDF (reference sequence). The CDR3 loop spans 16 amino acids. The CDR3 sequence is CATSRGDIATNEKLFF. The CDR3 nucleotides read TGTGCCACCAGCCGAGGGGACATCGCAACTAATGAAAAACTGTTTTTT.

The genes are TRBV28 and TRBJ2-7; 8 bases match TRBD2. The V segment lost 4 bases and the J segment 4 bases; nucleotides outside the gene matches: 6. The CDR3 covers 14 residues. The germline CDR1 and CDR2 sequences are MDHEN and SYDVKM. As DNA, the CDR3 is TGTGCCAGCAGTTCCGCTAGCGGGTTTTACGAGCAGTACTTC. Translating it yields CASSSASGFYEQYF.

The chain is built from TRBV21-1 and TRBJ2-1; the table gives TRBD1 as D, unverified against the DNA. TRBV21-1 is listed as a pseudogene. This CDR3 is built from 13 residues. CDR3 bases: TGTGCCAGCAGCATCGACAGAGTCAATGAGCAGTTCTTC. It translates to CASSIDRVNEQFF.

The chain employs TRBV28 and TRBJ2-3; 8 nucleotides match TRBD2. The J segment lost 3 bases and the V segment lost 6 bases, leaving 8 bases of the junction unmatched. From germline, CDR1 is MDHEN and CDR2 SYDVKM. The length of the CDR3 is 15 residues. In DNA form, the CDR3 reads TGTGCCAGCAGCCCCGGGGGGGCGCAAACAGATACGCAGTATTTT. It is translated as CASSPGGAQTDTQYF.

DNA of the CDR3: TGTGCCAGCAGTTTCCCAGCTGGAAACACCATATATTTT. As protein: CASSFPAGNTIYF. This rearrangement joins TRBV6-6 to TRBJ1-3; unclear D gene. Trimming removed 4 bases at V and 2 bases at J, with 6 bases between. The CDR3 has 13 residues. In germline, CDR1 is MNHNY, CDR2 SVGAGI (reference sequence).

The genes are TRBV6-2 or TRBV6-3 and TRBJ1-2; TRBD1 is a possible D gene (5 bases). Deletions cut 6 bases from V and 8 bases from J, with 7 bases between. The germline CDR1 and CDR2 sequences are MNHEY and SVGEGT. The CDR3 is 10 residues long. DNA of the CDR3: TGTGCCAGCAGCGACAGAGGCTACACCTTC. Protein product: CASSDRGYTF.